The T cell receptor beta chain described here comes from a study of cytomegalovirus exposure and HLA in healthy donors. Study information: The 120 validation repertoires used the same platform as the approximately 620 first-cohort repertoires (as reported by a later analysis). Overall study results and limits: 164 TCR beta chains were listed as cytomegalovirus-associated.

Germline CDR1 and CDR2: MDHEN and SYDVKM. The ends were cut back, 1 base at V and 0 bases at J, with 8 bases in the middle. CDR3 length equals 15 residues. Sequencing was performed with immunoSEQ multiplex PCR; in TCRdb, only in-frame clones are kept and a portion is missing. Here the sample spans some 160,000 clones, 88% being singletons. This clone was counted once. Its antigen is still unknown. This clonotype was sampled from a man between 18 and 35 years old in good health and CMV-seronegative. This chain joins TRBV28 and TRBJ2-3; no clear D. Specimen: PBMCs. CDR3 sequence: CASSLFSPSTDTQYF. The CDR3, as DNA: TGTGCCAGCAGTTTATTCTCTCCTAGCACAGATACGCAGTATTTT.